This T cell receptor (beta chain) emerged from a study of T cells in Graves' hyperthyroidism and ophthalmopathy. The authors deemed Graves' hyperthyroidism stable absent ophthalmopathy progression within 18 months. Participants, patients aged 18 to 65, had newly diagnosed hyperthyroidism with a duration under 2 months. The diagnoses drew upon clinical symptoms, serum thyroxine and TRAb, thyroid ultrasound and orbital computed tomography. Amplified TCR beta CDR3 regions came from RNA transcripts. The HTBI set primed first-round TCR CDR3 RT-PCR. TCRdb re-analysed the multiplex PCR reads in MiXCR, keeping a single row per CDR3 protein. Among 650,000 to 700,000 distinct CDR3 sequences listed, around a sixth were seen once. The V end lost 1 base, the J end lost 11 bases, and 15 bases lay between the germline ends. Germline V gives CDR1 LGHDT, CDR2 YNNKEL (reference sequence). CDR3 size: 14 residues. General study points: Most thyroid clonotypes that were expanded above 0.001 also turned up in blood.

This clonotype was detected ten times or more. As yet, its antigen is unknown. This sequence was found in a man aged 45-65 years with Graves' hyperthyroidism. V gene TRBV3-1 combines with J gene TRBJ1-5, with D tentatively TRBD1 (5 bases). Sequencing was done on a sample of blood. The CDR3 bases are TGTGCCAGCAGCCAAGGAGGGACGCAGGGTTCCCAGCATTTT. It codes for CASSQGGTQGSQHF. Variable domain in full (rest from reference TRBV3-1 and TRBJ1-5): DTAVSQTPKYLVTQMGNDKSIKCEQNLGHDTMYWYKQDSKKFLKIMFSYNNKELIINETVPNRFSPKSPDKAHLNLHINSLELGDSAVYFCASSQGGTQGSQHFGDGTRLSIL.